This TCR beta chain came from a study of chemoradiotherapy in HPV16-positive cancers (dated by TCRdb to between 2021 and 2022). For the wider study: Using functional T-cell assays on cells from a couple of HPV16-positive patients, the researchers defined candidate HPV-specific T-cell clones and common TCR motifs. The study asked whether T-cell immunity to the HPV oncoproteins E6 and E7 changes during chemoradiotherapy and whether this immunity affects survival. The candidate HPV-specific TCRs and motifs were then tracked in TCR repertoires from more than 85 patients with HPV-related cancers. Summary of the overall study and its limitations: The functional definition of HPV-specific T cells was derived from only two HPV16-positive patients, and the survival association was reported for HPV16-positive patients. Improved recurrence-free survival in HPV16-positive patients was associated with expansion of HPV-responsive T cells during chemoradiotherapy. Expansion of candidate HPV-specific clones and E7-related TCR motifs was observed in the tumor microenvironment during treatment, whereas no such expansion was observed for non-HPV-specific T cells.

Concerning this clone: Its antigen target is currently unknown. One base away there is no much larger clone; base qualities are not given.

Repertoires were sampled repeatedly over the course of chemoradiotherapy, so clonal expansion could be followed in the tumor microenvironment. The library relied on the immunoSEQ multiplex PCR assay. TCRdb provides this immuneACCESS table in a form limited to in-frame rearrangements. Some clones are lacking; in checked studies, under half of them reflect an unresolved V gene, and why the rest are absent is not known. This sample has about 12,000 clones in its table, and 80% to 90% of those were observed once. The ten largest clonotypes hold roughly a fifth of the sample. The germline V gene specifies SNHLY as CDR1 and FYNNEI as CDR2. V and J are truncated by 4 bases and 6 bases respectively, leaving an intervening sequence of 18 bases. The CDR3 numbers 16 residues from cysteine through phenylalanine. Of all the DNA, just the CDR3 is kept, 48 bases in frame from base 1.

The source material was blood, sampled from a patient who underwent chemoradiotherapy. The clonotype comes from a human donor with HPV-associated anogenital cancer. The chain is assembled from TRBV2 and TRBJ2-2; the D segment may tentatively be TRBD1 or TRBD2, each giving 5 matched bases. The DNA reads TGTGCCAGCAGTGCATCGGGGCCCCGTATCGCCGGGGAGCTGTTTTTT. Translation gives CASSASGPRIAGELFF.